The present T cell receptor beta chain was sequenced within a study of blood T cells in healthy people across ages. The CDR3 is 14 amino acids. Germline CDR1 reads SGDLS; CDR2 reads YYNGEE. Trimming took 4 bases from V and 4 from J, leaving 14 bases between them. This clonotype was detected ten times or more. It was with a sample-barcoded 5' primer and a J-beta primer mix that a second PCR of roughly 6 to 11 cycles was run. TCRdb recomputed calls from the 5' RACE reads with MiXCR, one row per CDR3 protein. The sample carries 600,000 or so distinct CDR3 sequences, roughly 31% recorded once. Sequenced material: blood. The origin of this receptor is a woman of 80 years or more in good health. The V gene is TRBV9, the J gene TRBJ1-1; perhaps TRBD1 as D (5 bases). The CDR3 spells CASSRAGDRTEAFF. In DNA, the CDR3 is TGTGCCAGCAGCAGAGCCGGGGACCGCACTGAAGCTTTCTTT.